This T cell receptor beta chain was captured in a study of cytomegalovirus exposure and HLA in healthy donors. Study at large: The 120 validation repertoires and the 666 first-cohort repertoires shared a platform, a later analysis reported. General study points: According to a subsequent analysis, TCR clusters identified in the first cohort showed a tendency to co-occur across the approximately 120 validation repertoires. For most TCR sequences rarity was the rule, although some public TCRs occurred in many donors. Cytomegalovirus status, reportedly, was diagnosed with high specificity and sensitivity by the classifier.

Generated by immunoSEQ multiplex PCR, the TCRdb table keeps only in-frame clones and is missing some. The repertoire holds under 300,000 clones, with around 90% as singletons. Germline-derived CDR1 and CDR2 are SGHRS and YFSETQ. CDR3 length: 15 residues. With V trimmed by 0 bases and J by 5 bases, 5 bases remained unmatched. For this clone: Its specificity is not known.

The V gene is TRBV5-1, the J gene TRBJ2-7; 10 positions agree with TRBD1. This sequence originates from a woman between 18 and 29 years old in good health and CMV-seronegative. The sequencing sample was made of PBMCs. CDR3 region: CASSLGQDRGNEQYF. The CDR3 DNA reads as TGCGCCAGCAGCTTGGGGCAGGACAGGGGGAACGAGCAGTACTTC.